One sample yielded the 32 T cell receptor beta chains listed below, sequenced in a study of cytomegalovirus exposure and HLA in healthy donors. The study ran its PCR with 60 Vbeta and 13 Jbeta primers. Libraries were prepared by immunoSEQ multiplex PCR; TCRdb keeps only in-frame clonotypes and omits some of them. The table has 120,000 or so clones, about 73% seen once. Sequencing was performed on PBMCs. These receptors originate from a woman aged 40 to 50 in good health and CMV-seronegative.

The J gene is TRBJ1-2, the V gene TRBV5-1; 12 positions match TRBD1. After removal of 2 bases from V and 6 bases from J, the junction contained 5 bases not matched to a gene. Germline V gives CDR1 SGHRS, CDR2 YFSETQ. This CDR3 spans 15 amino acids. As DNA, the CDR3 is TGCGCCAGCAGCTTTCCGGGACAGGGGGCGGATGGCTACACCTTC. Protein sequence: CASSFPGQGADGYTF.

The CDR3 DNA follows: TGCAGCGGCCAACACAGAACTGAAGCTTTCTTT. Its protein is CSGQHRTEAFF. The chain links TRBV29-1 to TRBJ1-1; no definite D call. Between the trimmed V and J ends, which lost 7 bases and 5 bases, there was a span of 11 bases. Germline CDR1 reads SQVTM; CDR2 reads ANQGSEA. The CDR3 totals 11 residues.

This clone was found a few times. The chain links TRBV28 to TRBJ2-1; D is perhaps TRBD1 (6 bases). Trimming left V 6 bases short and J 7 bases short, with 22 bases between. CDR1 and CDR2 from the germline V gene are MDHEN and SYDVKM. The CDR3 is made up of 16 amino acids. For the CDR3, the DNA is TGTGCCAGCAGCCCTCCACCGACAGGTTTGAGGAATGAGCAGTTCTTC. Amino acids: CASSPPPTGLRNEQFF. Full variable domain (outside the CDR3, taken from reference TRBV28 and TRBJ2-1): DVKVTQSSRYLVKRTGEKVFLECVQDMDHENMFWYRQDPGLGLRLIYFSYDVKMKEKGDIPEGYSVSREKKERFSLILESASTNQTSMYLCASSPPPTGLRNEQFFGPGTRLTVL.

This clone was observed a few times. The V and J genes are TRBV10-2 and TRBJ2-1; 13 nucleotides align to TRBD2. Per the germline V gene, CDR1 is WSHSY and CDR2 is SAAADI. The CDR3 runs to 17 residues. The V and J ends lost 6 bases and 2 bases, in that order; junction bases with no gene match: 7. The CDR3 DNA reads as TGCGCCAGCAGGGGTGGACTAGCGGGAGTCCCCTACAATGAGCAGTTCTTC. It encodes CASRGGLAGVPYNEQFF.

J is TRBJ2-1 and V is TRBV11-2; TRBD2 aligns across 14 bases. Germline lookup yields CDR1 SGHAT and CDR2 FQNNGV. V shed 5 bases, J shed 9 bases, and the junction held 6 bases outside the gene matches. The CDR3 sequence is 15 residues long. CDR3 in DNA: TGTGCCAGCAGCCCGGGACTAGCGGGAGTGGGTGAGCAGTTCTTC. Protein sequence: CASSPGLAGVGEQFF.

The sample holds a few counts of this clone. The rearrangement joins TRBV10-1 to TRBJ1-1, with 10 bases aligning to TRBD1. The germline V gene encodes CDR1 WNHNN and CDR2 SYGVQD (reference sequence). The CDR3 sequence is 14 residues long. Unmatched junction bases numbered 6, after V lost 6 bases and J lost 5 bases. CDR3 coding DNA: TGCGCCAGCAGCGCGACAGGGGGCCAAACTGAAGCTTTCTTT. It specifies CASSATGGQTEAFF.

This clone occurred a few times. V and J are TRBV6-5 and TRBJ1-1; weak D call: TRBD1 (5 bases). The V end lost 5 bases, the J end lost 4 bases, and 14 bases lay between the germline ends. The CDR3 has 14 residues. From germline, CDR1 is MNHEY and CDR2 SVGAGI. CDR3 sequence (DNA): TGTGCCAGCAGTGCGGGGGACCGAAGCACTGAAGCTTTCTTT. Its translation is CASSAGDRSTEAFF.

The rearrangement joins TRBV5-6 to TRBJ2-3; TRBD1 is a possible D gene (6 bases). The germline V gene encodes CDR1 SGHDT and CDR2 YYEEEE. V was trimmed by 4 bases and J by 4 bases, leaving 16 bases between them. The CDR3 is 15 amino acids. The CDR3 DNA reads TGTGCCAGCAGCCACACGGGCCGGACAGCAGATACGCAGTATTTT. It codes for CASSHTGRTADTQYF.

Turning to this clone: Additional DNA sequences in this sample encode the identical CDR3. This sequence joins TRBV19 and TRBJ2-2; 8 nucleotides match TRBD2. Germline assignment: CDR1 LNHDA and CDR2 SQIVND (reference sequence). The CDR3 is 16 amino acids. V gave up 7 bases and J gave up 2 bases; unmatched junction bases: 9. CDR3 amino acids: CASTTGLAANTGELFF. The CDR3 DNA sequence: TGTGCCAGTACCACCGGACTAGCAGCCAACACCGGGGAGCTGTTTTTT.

The genes are TRBV7-9 and TRBJ2-3; 9 nucleotides match TRBD2. Germline V gene sequence: CDR1 SEHNR, CDR2 FQNEAQ (reference sequence). The CDR3 is 15 residues long. Trimming removed 10 bases from V and 4 bases from J; junction bases left unmatched: 12. The CDR3 DNA follows: TGTGCCACGGACGGGGGACTAGCAGTTCCAGATACGCAGTATTTT. Its translation: CATDGGLAVPDTQYF.

V and J are TRBV5-1 and TRBJ2-1; 11 nucleotides align to TRBD1. Trimming cost V 4 bases and J 4 bases; bases outside gene matches: 4. CDR1 and CDR2 (germline): SGHRS, YFSETQ. This CDR3 comprises 15 residues. Here the CDR3 DNA reads TGCGCCAGCAGCCTCGGGACAGGGGGGTACAATGAGCAGTTCTTC. Protein sequence: CASSLGTGGYNEQFF.

The chain has TRBV7-2 and TRBJ1-5; D gene ambiguous. The CDR3 sequence is 15 residues long. Trimming took 5 bases from V and 3 from J, leaving 14 bases between them. Germline V lookup: CDR1 SGHTA, CDR2 FQGNSA. CDR3 DNA sequence: TGTGCCAGCAGCCCGGAGCCGGGATTCAATCAGCCCCAGCATTTT. This encodes CASSPEPGFNQPQHF.

The J gene is TRBJ2-7, the V gene TRBV15, with a possible D match to TRBD1 (5 bases). The ends were cut back, 1 base at V and 2 bases at J, with 15 bases in the middle. The germline gives CDR1 LNHNV, CDR2 YYDKDF (reference sequence). CDR3 length: 16 residues. CDR3 sequence: CATSRVGSGLAYEQYF. In DNA, the CDR3 is TGTGCCACCAGCAGAGTGGGGTCAGGGCTAGCCTACGAGCAGTACTTC.

The chain uses TRBV4-1 and TRBJ2-3; 14 bases match TRBD2. J lost 4 bases, V lost 4 bases, and 7 bases had no gene match. Per germline, CDR1 MGHRA and CDR2 YSYEKL. The CDR3 extends over 17 amino acids. CDR3 residues: CASSPTETSGRADTQYF. The CDR3 bases are TGCGCCAGCAGCCCTACTGAGACTAGCGGGAGGGCAGATACGCAGTATTTT.

This clone has more than one count but fewer than ten. The sample has other DNA sequences that encode this CDR3 too. V gene TRBV13 combines with J gene TRBJ2-1, with 12 bases lining up with TRBD2. The CDR3 runs 13 residues. V lost 6 bases, J lost 9 bases, and 3 bases stayed unmatched. The germline gives CDR1 PRHDT, CDR2 FYEKMQ (reference sequence). The CDR3 coding sequence is TGTGCCAGCAGTCCTAGCGGGAGGGTTGAGCAGTTCTTC. Protein product: CASSPSGRVEQFF.

The chain links TRBV6-6 to TRBJ2-7, with TRBD1 matching over 9 bases. Germline V gives CDR1 MNHNY, CDR2 SVGAGI (reference sequence). V shed 0 bases and J 5 bases; nucleotides not matched to a gene: 2. The CDR3 spans 14 residues. Here the CDR3 DNA reads TGTGCCAGCAGTTACTCGGACAGGGGTAACGAGCAGTACTTC. Its protein product is CASSYSDRGNEQYF.

The chain links TRBV19 to TRBJ2-7; a weak D match, TRBD1 (5 bases). Germline V gives CDR1 LNHDA, CDR2 SQIVND (reference sequence). V lost 4 bases to trimming and J lost 6 bases, with 28 bases between them. This CDR3 has 18 residues. CDR3: CASSKGSPGRFSPFEQYF. In nucleotides, the CDR3 is TGTGCCAGTAGTAAGGGGTCCCCCGGCCGGTTTTCGCCGTTCGAGCAGTACTTC.

V is TRBV11-2 and J is TRBJ2-7; 9 bases line up with TRBD1. With V trimmed by 3 bases and J by 3 bases, 3 bases remained unmatched. Germline V lookup: CDR1 SGHAT, CDR2 FQNNGV. The CDR3 covers 14 residues. The CDR3 is CASSFGTGNYEQYF. The DNA for the CDR3 is TGTGCCAGCAGCTTCGGGACAGGGAACTACGAGCAGTACTTC.

Regarding this clone: One junction end disagrees with the germline gene, perhaps due to a read error. This chain joins TRBV9 and TRBJ2-7; tentatively, D is TRBD2 (6 bases). Germline V gene data show CDR1 as SGDLS and CDR2 as YYNGEE. The CDR3 is 15 amino acids. CDR3 residues: CASSVAGLANYEQHF. The CDR3 bases are TGTGCCAGCAGCGTAGCAGGGCTAGCGAACTACGAGCAGCACTTC.

This chain connects TRBV10-1 to TRBJ2-2; TRBD1 matches at 7 bases. Losses at the gene ends were 5 bases for V and 3 bases for J; bases not matched to a gene: 18. The CDR3 has 19 residues. Germline lookup yields CDR1 WNHNN and CDR2 SYGVQD (reference sequence). CDR3 protein: CASSQRARKGQGDTGELFF. The CDR3 DNA reads TGCGCCAGCAGTCAAAGGGCCAGAAAGGGCCAGGGGGACACCGGGGAGCTGTTTTTT.

The rearrangement links TRBV5-1 to TRBJ1-1, with 7 bases identical to TRBD1. Trimming removed 7 bases from V and 1 base from J; junction bases left unmatched: 7. The CDR3 contains 14 residues. The germline V gene has CDR1 SGHRS and CDR2 YFSETQ. The CDR3 DNA is TGCGCCAGCCGACGGGACAGTGGGAACACTGAAGCTTTCTTT. It yields the protein CASRRDSGNTEAFF. Variable domain in full (rest from reference TRBV5-1 and TRBJ1-1): KAGVTQTPRYLIKTRGQQVTLSCSPISGHRSVSWYQQTPGQGLQFLFEYFSETQRNKGNFPGRFSGRQFSNSRSEMNVSTLELGDSALYLCASRRDSGNTEAFFGQGTRLTVV.

V is TRBV28 and J is TRBJ2-7; 10 nucleotides line up with TRBD1. This CDR3 has 17 residues. The germline V gene has CDR1 MDHEN and CDR2 SYDVKM. V shed 4 bases, J shed 0 bases, and the junction held 9 bases outside the gene matches. The CDR3 coding sequence is TGTGCCAGCAGTTCCCCATGGGGGACAGGGGACTCCTACGAGCAGTACTTC. Its translation: CASSSPWGTGDSYEQYF.

This sequence joins TRBV6-1 and TRBJ1-5; the D is unclear. Germline values: CDR1 MNHNS, CDR2 SASEGT. The V and J ends lost 5 bases and 4 bases respectively, with 15 bases between them. This CDR3 has 15 residues. The CDR3 nucleotides are TGTGCCAGCAGTCCCAGAATTCAGATTAATCAGCCCCAGCATTTT. Translation: CASSPRIQINQPQHF.

About this clone itself: The junction does not match germline at one end; this may be a read error. J is TRBJ2-7 and V is TRBV6-1; 7 positions match TRBD1. Germline V gene data show CDR1 as MNHNS and CDR2 as SASEGT. The CDR3 runs to 12 residues. This CDR3 is CASSEPTGVPNF. CDR3 sequence (DNA): TGTGCCAGCAGTGAACCAACAGGGGTTCCAAACTTC.

CDR3: CASEVGGRVNTEAFF. The CDR3 nucleotides are TGTGCCAGCGAGGTCGGGGGGCGGGTGAACACTGAAGCTTTCTTT. This rearrangement joins TRBV6-6 to TRBJ1-1, with TRBD1 as a possible D gene (6 bases). The CDR3 covers 15 residues. V dropped 8 bases and J dropped 0 bases, with 16 bases sitting between them. Germline V lookup: CDR1 MNHNY, CDR2 SVGAGI (reference sequence).

The V and J genes are TRBV4-1 and TRBJ2-1; 8 bases match TRBD2. V was clipped by 4 bases and J by 9 bases; unmatched bases: 5. The CDR3 length is 13 residues. Germline V gene lookup returns CDR1 MGHRA and CDR2 YSYEKL. CDR3 in amino acids: CASSRGTRVEQFF. CDR3 nucleotide sequence: TGCGCCAGCAGCCGAGGGACTAGGGTTGAGCAGTTCTTC.

The CDR3 loop is CASSEGTITTPEQYF. CDR3 coding DNA: TGTGCCAGCAGTGAAGGGACAATCACAACCCCCGAGCAGTACTTC. The rearrangement joins TRBV6-1 to TRBJ2-7; tentatively, D is TRBD1 (5 bases). The CDR3 totals 15 residues. CDR1 is MNHNS, CDR2 SASEGT, per germline. Between the trimmed V and J ends, which lost 1 base and 6 bases, there was a span of 16 bases.

This clone has a count of ten or more. This chain joins TRBV6-5 and TRBJ1-5; D is undetermined. Germline V gene sequence: CDR1 MNHEY, CDR2 SVGAGI. This CDR3 spans 14 amino acids. V was trimmed by 0 bases and J by 4 bases, leaving 7 bases between them. CDR3 nucleotides: TGTGCCAGCAGTTACTCTAGGAGGAATCAGCCCCAGCATTTT. Its translation is CASSYSRRNQPQHF.

This clone has a handful of counts. The rearrangement uses TRBV5-8 and TRBJ2-3; 11 nucleotides align to TRBD2. V trimming: 4 bases; J trimming: 2 bases; junction bases outside the gene matches: 9. This CDR3 comprises 17 residues. Germline V gene lookup returns CDR1 SGHTS and CDR2 YDEGEE. The CDR3 protein is CASSPGETSGATDTQYF. As DNA, the CDR3 is TGTGCCAGCAGCCCTGGCGAGACTAGCGGGGCCACAGATACGCAGTATTTT.

The gene calls are TRBV2 and TRBJ1-2; no clear D. The CDR3 spans 11 residues. V was cut by 1 base and J by 7 bases, with 4 bases left in between. Germline V gives CDR1 SNHLY, CDR2 FYNNEI. CDR3 coding DNA: TGTGCCAGCAGTGAAGTCTCTGGCTACACCTTC. Translation: CASSEVSGYTF.

The chain recombines TRBV28 with TRBJ2-2, with D perhaps matching TRBD1 (5 bases). The CDR3 is 16 amino acids. Per germline, CDR1 MDHEN and CDR2 SYDVKM. Trimming stripped 5 bases from V and 4 bases from J, with 17 bases between. The CDR3 protein is CASSPPVSTVTGELFF. CDR3 DNA sequence: TGTGCCAGCAGTCCACCCGTATCGACAGTCACCGGGGAGCTGTTTTTT.

The chain employs TRBV18 and TRBJ1-2, with 7 positions matching TRBD1. The trim removed 3 bases at V and 3 bases at J, leaving 7 bases unmatched. This CDR3 comprises 15 residues. Germline lookup yields CDR1 KGHSH and CDR2 LQKENI. The CDR3 here is CASSPRQGADYGYTF. Written as DNA, the CDR3 is TGTGCCAGCTCACCCCGACAGGGTGCGGACTATGGCTACACCTTC.